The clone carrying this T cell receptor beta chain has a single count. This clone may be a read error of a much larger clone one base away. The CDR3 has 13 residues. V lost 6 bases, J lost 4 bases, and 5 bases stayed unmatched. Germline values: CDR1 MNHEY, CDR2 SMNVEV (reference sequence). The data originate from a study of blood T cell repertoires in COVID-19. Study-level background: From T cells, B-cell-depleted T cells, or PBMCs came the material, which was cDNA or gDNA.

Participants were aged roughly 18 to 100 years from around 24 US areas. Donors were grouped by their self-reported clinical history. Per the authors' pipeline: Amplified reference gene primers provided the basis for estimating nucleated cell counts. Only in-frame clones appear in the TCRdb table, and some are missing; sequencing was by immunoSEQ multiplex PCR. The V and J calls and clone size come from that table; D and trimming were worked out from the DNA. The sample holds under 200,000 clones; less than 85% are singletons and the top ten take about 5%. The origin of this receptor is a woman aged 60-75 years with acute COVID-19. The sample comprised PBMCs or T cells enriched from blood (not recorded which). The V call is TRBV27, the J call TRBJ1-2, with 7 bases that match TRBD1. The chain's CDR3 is CASSRDSLYGYTF. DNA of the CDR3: TGTGCCAGCAGCCGGGACAGCCTCTATGGCTACACCTTC.